Each of the 19 T cell receptor beta chains below was sequenced from the same sample in a study of cytomegalovirus exposure and HLA in healthy donors. The PCR employed 60 Vbeta primers together with 13 Jbeta primers. Assay used: immunoSEQ multiplex PCR; TCRdb lists only in-frame clones, some missing. Of 100,000 to 150,000 clones in the sample, about 80% are singletons; the top ten hold about 3.3%. The sample consisted of PBMCs. These receptors were collected from a male donor in good health and CMV-seronegative.

J is TRBJ1-4 and V is TRBV15; 10 bases map to TRBD1. Trimming removed 0 bases from V and 6 bases from J; junction bases left unmatched: 4. Germline lookup yields CDR1 LNHNV and CDR2 YYDKDF (reference sequence). The CDR3 is made up of 16 amino acids. CDR3 region: CATSRDTGTGDEKLFF. Written as DNA, the CDR3 is TGTGCCACCAGCAGAGATACCGGGACAGGGGATGAAAAACTGTTTTTT.

This chain connects TRBV6-5 to TRBJ2-3, with 11 bases identical to TRBD1. V lost 2 bases to trimming and J lost 4 bases; unmatched junction nucleotides: 2. Germline loops: CDR1 MNHEY, CDR2 SVGAGI. The CDR3 is 15 amino acids. In nucleotides, the CDR3 is TGTGCCAGCAGTTACGGGGACAGGGGGTCAGATACGCAGTATTTT. This translates into CASSYGDRGSDTQYF.

This chain links TRBV5-1 with TRBJ2-1; D call uncertain. The CDR3 is made up of 16 amino acids. Trimming pared 0 bases from V and 0 bases from J, leaving 10 bases between. CDR1 and CDR2 from the germline V gene are SGHRS and YFSETQ. CDR3 bases: TGCGCCAGCAGCTTGGACCCACAGAGCTCCTACAATGAGCAGTTCTTC. As protein: CASSLDPQSSYNEQFF.

This chain joins TRBV6-1 and TRBJ2-5; D call uncertain. CDR1 is MNHNS and CDR2 is SASEGT in the germline V gene. Between the trimmed V and J ends, which lost 8 bases and 7 bases, there was a span of 8 bases. This CDR3 is 10 amino acids long. The CDR3 reads CASEEGTQYF. CDR3 DNA: TGTGCCAGCGAGGAAGGGACCCAGTACTTC.

The genes are TRBV25-1 and TRBJ2-1; D may be TRBD2 (6 bases). V shed 6 bases and J shed 7 bases, with 19 bases lying between them. Germline lookup yields CDR1 MGHDK and CDR2 SYGVNS. The CDR3 loop spans 15 amino acids. The CDR3 bases are TGTGCCAGCAGACCCCCGGGGCGGGATGGAAATGAGCAGTTCTTC. Translating gives CASRPPGRDGNEQFF. The variable domain in full, completed from reference TRBV25-1 and TRBJ2-1, reads EADIYQTPRYLVIGTGKKITLECSQTMGHDKMYWYQQDPGMELHLIHYSYGVNSTEKGDLSSESTVSRIRTEHFPLTLESARPSHTSQYLCASRPPGRDGNEQFFGPGTRLTVL.

Points on this clone: Other DNA variants within this sample encode the same CDR3. V gene TRBV5-1 combines with J gene TRBJ2-7, with TRBD2 identical over 13 bases. The germline V gene has CDR1 SGHRS and CDR2 YFSETQ. The CDR3 has 14 amino acids. Germline trimming cut 4 bases from V and 3 bases from J; bases unmatched to any gene: 1. In DNA, the CDR3 is TGCGCCAGCAGCCGGACTAGCGGGAGCTACGAGCAGTACTTC. Translation: CASSRTSGSYEQYF. Full variable domain (remainder filled in from reference TRBV5-1 and TRBJ2-7): KAGVTQTPRYLIKTRGQQVTLSCSPISGHRSVSWYQQTPGQGLQFLFEYFSETQRNKGNFPGRFSGRQFSNSRSEMNVSTLELGDSALYLCASSRTSGSYEQYFGPGTRLTVT.

This clone was detected a few times. The V and J genes are TRBV14 and TRBJ2-7; 8 bases line up with TRBD2. CDR1 is SGHDN and CDR2 is FVKESK in the germline V gene. The J segment lost 2 bases and the V segment lost 0 bases, leaving 3 bases of the junction unmatched. The CDR3 is made up of 15 amino acids. CDR3 loop: CASSQDFSGTYEQYF. For the CDR3, the DNA is TGTGCCAGCAGCCAAGACTTTAGCGGGACCTACGAGCAGTACTTC.

The chain is built from TRBV12-5 and TRBJ1-1, with a possible D match to TRBD1 (5 bases). Germline V gene data show CDR1 as LGHNT and CDR2 as FRNRAP. There are 15 residues in the CDR3. The V end lost 7 bases, the J end lost 0 bases, and 15 bases lay between the germline ends. The CDR3 here is CASARPGTMNTEAFF. In nucleotides, the CDR3 is TGTGCTAGTGCCCGGCCCGGGACTATGAACACTGAAGCTTTCTTT.

The J gene is TRBJ1-6, the V gene TRBV6-5; TRBD1 aligns across 7 bases. Germline V gives CDR1 MNHEY, CDR2 SVGAGI. The V segment lost 0 bases and the J segment 11 bases; nucleotides outside the gene matches: 4. This CDR3 is built from 14 residues. CDR3 residues: CASSYSPGGPPLHF. The CDR3 DNA follows: TGTGCCAGCAGTTACTCTCCAGGGGGGCCACCCCTCCACTTT.

The CDR3 DNA reads as TGTGCCTGGAGTGTCGAAAGGATTCCGGGGACAGGGAATGGCTACACCTTC. Translated: CAWSVERIPGTGNGYTF. The chain couples TRBV30 to TRBJ1-2; TRBD1 matches at 9 bases. The length of the CDR3 is 17 residues. The V segment lost 0 bases and the J segment 6 bases; nucleotides outside the gene matches: 14. Germline V lookup: CDR1 GTSNPN, CDR2 SVGIG (reference sequence).

The chain combines TRBV6-5 with TRBJ1-1; 7 bases are a match to TRBD1. CDR1 and CDR2 (germline): MNHEY, SVGAGI. This CDR3 contains 13 residues. Losses at the gene ends were 10 bases for V and 0 bases for J; bases not matched to a gene: 5. CDR3 in DNA: TGTGCCACCGCGACAGGGATGAACACTGAAGCTTTCTTT. Translating gives CATATGMNTEAFF.

The chain is built from TRBV30 and TRBJ1-1, with 11 positions matching TRBD1. Trimming cost V 2 bases and J 7 bases; bases outside gene matches: 9. CDR1 is GTSNPN and CDR2 is SVGIG in the germline V gene (reference sequence). CDR3 length: 15 residues. This CDR3 reads CAWSRTADRGLEAFF. The DNA for the CDR3 is TGTGCCTGGAGTCGAACCGCGGACAGGGGGCTTGAAGCTTTCTTT. Using reference TRBV30 and TRBJ1-1 for the parts outside the CDR3, the full variable domain is SQTIHQWPATLVQPVGSPLSLECTVEGTSNPNLYWYRQAAGRGLQLLFYSVGIGQISSEVPQNLSASRPQDRQFILSSKKLLLSDSGFYLCAWSRTADRGLEAFFGQGTRLTVV.

The V call is TRBV7-9, the J call TRBJ2-7; 7 nucleotides align to TRBD2. Germline V lookup: CDR1 SEHNR, CDR2 FQNEAQ (reference sequence). The V gene end was trimmed by 1 base and the J gene end by 0 bases; junction bases not matched to a gene: 3. The CDR3 extends over 15 amino acids. CDR3: CASSLERGSSYEQYF. The CDR3 DNA sequence: TGTGCCAGCAGCTTAGAGCGGGGCAGCTCCTACGAGCAGTACTTC.

This clone was seen a handful of times. The chain employs TRBV11-2 and TRBJ2-7; TRBD2 might be the D (6 bases). The CDR3 is made up of 15 amino acids. The germline V and J ends were trimmed by 4 bases and 7 bases, with 20 bases remaining between them. Germline V gives CDR1 SGHAT, CDR2 FQNNGV. This chain's CDR3 is CASSSWDGGRGEQYF. The CDR3 nucleotides read TGTGCCAGCAGCTCCTGGGACGGGGGAAGAGGAGAGCAGTACTTC.

This clone was detected only a few times. This chain uses TRBV27 with TRBJ1-6, with D hard to call. The V gene lost 8 bases and the J gene lost 7 bases, with 12 bases spanning the gap. CDR3 length: 13 amino acids. CDR1 is MNHEY, CDR2 SMNVEV, per germline (reference sequence). The CDR3 here is CASRGGTNSPLHF. For the CDR3, the DNA is TGTGCCAGCCGAGGAGGAACCAATTCACCCCTCCACTTT.

V usage is TRBV19 and J usage is TRBJ1-1, with 8 bases lining up with TRBD1. Germline-derived CDR1 and CDR2 are LNHDA and SQIVND (reference sequence). The junction had 4 bases not matched to a gene; V was cut back by 5 bases and J by 5 bases. The CDR3 is made up of 13 amino acids. CDR3 in DNA: TGTGCCAGTAGTGCGGACAGGGTGACTGAAGCTTTCTTT. This encodes CASSADRVTEAFF.

The chain joins TRBV28 to TRBJ2-7; 8 bases map to TRBD1. CDR1 is MDHEN, CDR2 SYDVKM, per germline. V trimming: 0 bases; J trimming: 2 bases; junction bases outside the gene matches: 6. The CDR3 sequence is 16 residues long. DNA of the CDR3: TGTGCCAGCAGTTTATGGGGAGGACAGGGCCCCTACGAGCAGTACTTC. Its translation: CASSLWGGQGPYEQYF.

The chain is built from TRBV7-6 and TRBJ2-7, with a possible D match to TRBD2 (5 bases). Germline CDR1 and CDR2: SGHVS and FNYEAQ. This CDR3 spans 13 amino acids. Trimming pared 4 bases from V and 5 bases from J, leaving 12 bases between. Here the CDR3 reads CASSSGRGNEQYF. Written as DNA, the CDR3 is TGTGCCAGCAGCTCCGGTAGAGGGAACGAGCAGTACTTC. The full variable domain, in which reference TRBV7-6 and TRBJ2-7 provide the parts outside the CDR3, is GAGVSQSPRYKVTKRGQDVALRCDPISGHVSLYWYRQALGQGPEFLTYFNYEAQQDKSGLPNDRFSAERPEGSISTLTIQRTEQRDSAMYRCASSSGRGNEQYFGPGTRLTVT.

The rearrangement uses TRBV6-1 and TRBJ2-1, with 7 positions matching TRBD2. Germline CDR1 MNHNS, CDR2 SASEGT. The length of the CDR3 is 15 residues. The V segment lost 6 bases and the J segment 9 bases; nucleotides outside the gene matches: 14. The CDR3 DNA reads TGTGCCAGCAGGACTAGCTTCCCTGGTTATGGTGAGCAGTTCTTC. Protein: CASRTSFPGYGEQFF.